This TCR beta chain is drawn from a study of vaccination and CD4 T cells after COVID-19. Study-wide findings and caveats: Relatively few convalescent patients and no early post-infection timepoints were analyzed.

Sequencing of DNA taken from cultured CD4+ T cells relied on the Oncomine TCR Beta short-read assay. TCRdb re-called the PCR reads with MiXCR, one entry per CDR3 protein. The table includes about 12,000 distinct CDR3 sequences, under 55% detected once. For this clonotype: Its antigen is not identified.

The CDR3 is 16 residues long. V gave up 4 bases and J gave up 5 bases; unmatched junction bases: 7. Germline values: CDR1 SGHTA, CDR2 FQGTGA. The treatment: approximately 9-day PBMC culture with coronavirus spike peptide pools or control peptides (ViraFEST assay). Antigen-specific T cells were expanded with peptide pools by ViraFEST, and TCRs were then sequenced. Sample: CD4+ T cells from blood, cultured in vitro. The rearrangement uses TRBV7-3 and TRBJ2-5; 13 nucleotides match TRBD2. The sequence came from a human donor who had recovered from COVID-19. The CDR3 DNA follows: TGTGCCAGCAGCTCTCAAGGACTAGCGGGAGTGGAGACCCAGTACTTC. Amino acid sequence: CASSSQGLAGVETQYF.